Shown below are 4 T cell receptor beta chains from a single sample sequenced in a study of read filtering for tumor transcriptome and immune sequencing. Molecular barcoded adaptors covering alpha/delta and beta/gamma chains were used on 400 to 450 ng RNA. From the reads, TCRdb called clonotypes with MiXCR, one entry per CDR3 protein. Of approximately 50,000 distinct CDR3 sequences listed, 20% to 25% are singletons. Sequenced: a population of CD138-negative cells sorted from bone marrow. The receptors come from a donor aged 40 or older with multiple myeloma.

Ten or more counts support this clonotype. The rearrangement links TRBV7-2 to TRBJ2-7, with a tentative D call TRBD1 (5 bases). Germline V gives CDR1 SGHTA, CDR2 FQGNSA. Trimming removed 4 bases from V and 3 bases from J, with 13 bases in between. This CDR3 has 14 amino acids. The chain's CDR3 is CASSYQGQVYEQYF. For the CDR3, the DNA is TGTGCCAGCAGCTACCAAGGACAAGTCTACGAGCAGTACTTC. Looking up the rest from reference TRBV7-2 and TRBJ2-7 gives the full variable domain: GAGVSQSPSNKVTEKGKDVELRCDPISGHTALYWYRQSLGQGLEFLIYFQGNSAPDKSGLPSDRFSAERTGGSVSTLTIQRTQQEDSAVYLCASSYQGQVYEQYFGPGTRLTVT.

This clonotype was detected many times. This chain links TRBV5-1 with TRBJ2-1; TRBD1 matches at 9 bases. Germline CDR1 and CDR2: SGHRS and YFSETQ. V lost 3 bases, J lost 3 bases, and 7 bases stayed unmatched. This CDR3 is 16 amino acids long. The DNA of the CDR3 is TGCGCCAGCAGCTGGACCGGGACAGGGAACTACAATGAGCAGTTCTTC. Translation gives CASSWTGTGNYNEQFF. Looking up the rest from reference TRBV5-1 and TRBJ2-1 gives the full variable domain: KAGVTQTPRYLIKTRGQQVTLSCSPISGHRSVSWYQQTPGQGLQFLFEYFSETQRNKGNFPGRFSGRQFSNSRSEMNVSTLELGDSALYLCASSWTGTGNYNEQFFGPGTRLTVL.

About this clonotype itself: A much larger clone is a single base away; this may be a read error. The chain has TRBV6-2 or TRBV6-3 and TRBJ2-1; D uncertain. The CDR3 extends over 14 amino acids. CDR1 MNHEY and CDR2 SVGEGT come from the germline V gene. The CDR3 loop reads CASSPPGTYDEQFF. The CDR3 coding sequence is TGTGCCAGCAGCCCCCCCGGAACCTACGATGAGCAGTTCTTC.

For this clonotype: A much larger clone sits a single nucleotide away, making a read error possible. The CDR3 here is CASSGQGTSTEAFF. CDR3 coding DNA: TGCGCCAGCAGCGGACAGGGGACTTCCACTGAAGCTTTCTTT. The chain uses TRBV5-1 and TRBJ1-1; 9 bases fit TRBD1. The V and J ends lost 4 bases and 4 bases, in that order; junction bases with no gene match: 5. The CDR3 spans 14 residues. Germline assignment: CDR1 SGHRS and CDR2 YFSETQ.